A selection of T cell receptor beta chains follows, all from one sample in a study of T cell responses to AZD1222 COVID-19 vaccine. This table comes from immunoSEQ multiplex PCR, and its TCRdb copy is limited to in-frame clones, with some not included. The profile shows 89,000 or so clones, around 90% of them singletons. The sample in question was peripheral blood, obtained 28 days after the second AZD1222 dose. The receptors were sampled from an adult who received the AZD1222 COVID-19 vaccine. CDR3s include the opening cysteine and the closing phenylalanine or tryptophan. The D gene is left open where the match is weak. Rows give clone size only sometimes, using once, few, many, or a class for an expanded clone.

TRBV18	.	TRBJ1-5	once	TGTGCCAGCTCAGACCAGGGCAGCAATCAGCCCCAGCATTTT	CASSDQGSNQPQHF
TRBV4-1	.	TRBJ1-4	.	TGCGCCAGCAGCCAAAGCCGATCAAAACTGTTTTTT	CASSQSRSKLFF
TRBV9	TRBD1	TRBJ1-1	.	TGTGCCAGCAGCCCCTTGACAGGGAGGGCTGAAGCTTTCTTT	CASSPLTGRAEAFF
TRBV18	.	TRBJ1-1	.	TGTGCCAGCTCACCACCCGCTCTGATGAACACTGAAGCTTTCTTT	CASSPPALMNTEAFF
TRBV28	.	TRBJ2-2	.	TGTGCCAGCAGTTTTAGAGGGAATGGTGCCGGGGAGCTGTTTTTT	CASSFRGNGAGELFF
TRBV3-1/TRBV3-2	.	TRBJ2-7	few	TGTGCCAGCAGCCGATTCTACGAGCAGTACTTC	CASSRFYEQYF
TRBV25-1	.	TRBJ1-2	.	TGTGCCAGCAGACGTTCGACAGTAGACTATGGCTACACCTTC	CASRRSTVDYGYTF
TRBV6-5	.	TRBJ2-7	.	TGTGCCAGCAGTTCCCGCAGGGCTTACTCCTACGAGCAGTACTTC	CASSSRRAYSYEQYF
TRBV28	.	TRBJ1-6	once	TGTGCCAGCAGTTCCCACAGGGTTCGCGTGTCACCCCTCCACTTT	CASSSHRVRVSPLHF
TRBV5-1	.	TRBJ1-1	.	TGCGCCAGCAGCTTGCTTGACAGGCCAGCGGGGAACACTGAAGCTTTCTTT	CASSLLDRPAGNTEAFF
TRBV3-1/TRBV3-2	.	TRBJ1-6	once	TGTGCCAGCAGCCCTAAGGGGGATAAAAATTCACCCCTCCACTTT	CASSPKGDKNSPLHF
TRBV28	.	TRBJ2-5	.	TGTGCCAGCAGTTTAGGGGGCCTCCAAGAGACCCAGTACTTC	CASSLGGLQETQYF
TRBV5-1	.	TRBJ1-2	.	TGCGCCAGCAGCTTGAGCAGGCCCGGCTATGGCTACACCTTC	CASSLSRPGYGYTF
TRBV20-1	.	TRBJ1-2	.	TGCAGTGCCGTCCACGACTATGGCTACACCTTC	CSAVHDYGYTF
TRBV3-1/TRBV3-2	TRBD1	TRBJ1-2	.	TGTGCCAGCAGCCCCCCGGGACAGGGGGCGCGGTTATATGGCTACACCTTC	CASSPPGQGARLYGYTF
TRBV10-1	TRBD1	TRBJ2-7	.	TGCGCCAGCAGTGACCTCCGGGACAGGGGCCGCTACGAGCAGTACTTC	CASSDLRDRGRYEQYF
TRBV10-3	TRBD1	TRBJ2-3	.	TGTGCCGTCAGTCCGGGAGGACAGGGGGGTTCAGATACGCAGTATTTT	CAVSPGGQGGSDTQYF